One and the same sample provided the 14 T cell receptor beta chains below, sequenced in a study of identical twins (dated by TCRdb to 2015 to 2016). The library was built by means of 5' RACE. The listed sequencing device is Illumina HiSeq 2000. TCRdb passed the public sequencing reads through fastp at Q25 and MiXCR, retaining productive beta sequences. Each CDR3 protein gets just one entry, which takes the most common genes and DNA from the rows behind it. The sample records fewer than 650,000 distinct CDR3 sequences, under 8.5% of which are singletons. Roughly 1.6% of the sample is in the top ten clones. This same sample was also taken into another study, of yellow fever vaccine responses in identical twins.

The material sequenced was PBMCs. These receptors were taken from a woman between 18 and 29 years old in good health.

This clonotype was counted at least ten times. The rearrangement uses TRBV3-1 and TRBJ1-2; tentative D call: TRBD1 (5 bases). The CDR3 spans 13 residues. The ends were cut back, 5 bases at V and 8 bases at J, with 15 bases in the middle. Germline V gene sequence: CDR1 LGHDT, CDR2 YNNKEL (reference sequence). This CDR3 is CASSYPGNGGYTF. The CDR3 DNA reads TGTGCCAGCAGCTATCCAGGGAATGGCGGCTACACCTTC.

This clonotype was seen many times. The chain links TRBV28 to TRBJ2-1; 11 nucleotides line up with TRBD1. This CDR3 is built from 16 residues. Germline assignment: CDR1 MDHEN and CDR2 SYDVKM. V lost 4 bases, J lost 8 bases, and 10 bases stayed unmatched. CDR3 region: CASSSAGTGGFDEQFF. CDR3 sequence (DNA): TGTGCCAGCAGTTCAGCCGGGACAGGGGGTTTCGATGAGCAGTTCTTC.

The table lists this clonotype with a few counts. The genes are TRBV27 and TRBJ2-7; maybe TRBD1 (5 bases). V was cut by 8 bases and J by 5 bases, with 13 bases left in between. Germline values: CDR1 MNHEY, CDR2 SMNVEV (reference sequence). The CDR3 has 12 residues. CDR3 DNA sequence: TGTGCCAGCGGGGCAGGGTCCGACGAGCAGTACTTC. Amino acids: CASGAGSDEQYF.

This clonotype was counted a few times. The CDR3 loop is CASDLGSGAGNTIYF. The CDR3 coding sequence is TGTGCCAGCGACCTCGGATCCGGAGCTGGAAACACCATATATTTT. The chain couples TRBV7-9 to TRBJ1-3; D gene ambiguous. Germline CDR1 reads SEHNR; CDR2 reads FQNEAQ (reference sequence). This CDR3 comprises 15 residues. V shed 8 bases and J shed 2 bases, with 16 bases lying between them. The full variable domain, its missing parts supplied by reference TRBV7-9 and TRBJ1-3, is DTGVSQNPRHKITKRGQNVTFRCDPISEHNRLYWYRQTLGQGPEFLTYFQNEAQLEKSRLLSDRFSAERPKGSFSTLEIQRTEQGDSAMYLCASDLGSGAGNTIYFGEGSWLTVV.

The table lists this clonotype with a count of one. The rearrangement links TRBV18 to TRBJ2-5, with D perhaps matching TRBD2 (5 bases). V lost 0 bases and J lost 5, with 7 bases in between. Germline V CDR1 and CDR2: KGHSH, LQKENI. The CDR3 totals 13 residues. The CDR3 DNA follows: TGTGCCAGCTCACCACCCGGGGAGGAGACCCAGTACTTC. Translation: CASSPPGEETQYF.

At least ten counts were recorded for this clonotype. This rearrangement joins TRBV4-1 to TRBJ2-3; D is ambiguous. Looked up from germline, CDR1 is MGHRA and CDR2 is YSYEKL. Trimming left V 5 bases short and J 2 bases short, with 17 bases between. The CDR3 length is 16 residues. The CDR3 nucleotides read TGCGCCAGCAGCAAAACACGGTCTGGCTACACAGATACGCAGTATTTT. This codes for CASSKTRSGYTDTQYF.

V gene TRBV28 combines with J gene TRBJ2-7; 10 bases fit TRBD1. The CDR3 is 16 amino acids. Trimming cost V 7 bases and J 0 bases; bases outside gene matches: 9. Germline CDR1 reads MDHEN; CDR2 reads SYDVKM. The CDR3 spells CASIRQGAQSSYEQYF. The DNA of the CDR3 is TGTGCCAGCATTAGACAGGGGGCTCAAAGCTCCTACGAGCAGTACTTC.

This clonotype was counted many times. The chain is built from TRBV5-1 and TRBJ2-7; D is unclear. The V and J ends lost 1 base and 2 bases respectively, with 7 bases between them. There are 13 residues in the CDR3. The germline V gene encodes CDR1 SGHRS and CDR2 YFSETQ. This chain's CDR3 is CASSLSDPYEQYF. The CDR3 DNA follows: TGCGCCAGCAGCTTGAGCGACCCCTACGAGCAGTACTTC. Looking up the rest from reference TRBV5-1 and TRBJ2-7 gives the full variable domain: KAGVTQTPRYLIKTRGQQVTLSCSPISGHRSVSWYQQTPGQGLQFLFEYFSETQRNKGNFPGRFSGRQFSNSRSEMNVSTLELGDSALYLCASSLSDPYEQYFGPGTRLTVT.

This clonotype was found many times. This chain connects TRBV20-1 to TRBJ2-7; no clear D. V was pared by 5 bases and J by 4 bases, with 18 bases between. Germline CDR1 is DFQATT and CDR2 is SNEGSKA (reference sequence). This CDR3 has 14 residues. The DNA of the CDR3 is TGCAGTGCTGACCTTCCCTCGGCTAGTTACGAGCAGTACGTC. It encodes CSADLPSASYEQYV.

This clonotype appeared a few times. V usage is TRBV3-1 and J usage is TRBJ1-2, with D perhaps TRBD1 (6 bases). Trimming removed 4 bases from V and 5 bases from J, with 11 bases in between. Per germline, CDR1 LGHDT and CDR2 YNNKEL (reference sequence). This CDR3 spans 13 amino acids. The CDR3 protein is CASSPDRTYGYTF. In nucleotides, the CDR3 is TGTGCCAGCAGCCCCGACAGGACTTATGGCTACACCTTC.

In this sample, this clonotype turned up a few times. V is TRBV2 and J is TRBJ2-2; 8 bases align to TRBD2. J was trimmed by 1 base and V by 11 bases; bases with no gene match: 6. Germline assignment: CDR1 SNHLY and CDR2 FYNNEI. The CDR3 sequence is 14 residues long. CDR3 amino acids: CAGTGTRNTGELFF. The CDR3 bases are TGTGCCGGAACCGGGACTAGGAACACCGGGGAGCTGTTTTTT.

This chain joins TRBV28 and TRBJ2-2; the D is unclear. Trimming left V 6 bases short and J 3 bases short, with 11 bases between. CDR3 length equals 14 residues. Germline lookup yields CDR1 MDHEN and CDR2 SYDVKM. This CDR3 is CASSPLPDTGELFF. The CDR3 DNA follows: TGTGCCAGCAGCCCATTGCCTGACACCGGGGAGCTGTTTTTT.

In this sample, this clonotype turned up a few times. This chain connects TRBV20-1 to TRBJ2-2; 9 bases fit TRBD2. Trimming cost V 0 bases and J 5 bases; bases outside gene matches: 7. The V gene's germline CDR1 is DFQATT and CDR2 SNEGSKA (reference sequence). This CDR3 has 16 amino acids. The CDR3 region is CSARDRRGGGTGELFF. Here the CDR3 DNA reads TGCAGTGCTAGAGATCGGCGGGGGGGCGGTACCGGGGAGCTGTTTTTT.

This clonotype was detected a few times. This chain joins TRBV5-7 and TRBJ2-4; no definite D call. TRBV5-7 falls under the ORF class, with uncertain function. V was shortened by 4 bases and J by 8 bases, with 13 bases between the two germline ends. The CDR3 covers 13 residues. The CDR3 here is CASSLDVVHIQYF. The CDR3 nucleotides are TGTGCCAGCAGCCTGGACGTTGTACACATTCAGTACTTC.